The TCR beta chain under discussion was sequenced for a study of cytomegalovirus exposure and HLA in healthy donors (dated by TCRdb to about 2017). The study in broad terms: An earlier analysis of approximately 640 of the donors reported about 290 Gb of sequence data and 120 million or so unique TCR beta sequences from 150 million to 200 million T cells. About 320 gigabases of sequencing data and approximately 85 million unique TCR sequences were included in an early release covering roughly 600 HLA-typed donors. Of the 350 to 450 genotyped donors, over 65% fell in the genetic ancestry cluster associated with self-reported Caucasian donors. The study was designed to test whether signatures of past pathogen exposure could be identified by cataloging public T cell receptors. The study used immunosequencing to profile the T cell repertoires of 600 to 850 subjects and linked those repertoires to cytomegalovirus serostatus. Along with the approximately 670-subject first cohort, a separate validation cohort of over 90 different subjects was used. To predict cytomegalovirus infection status, the study brought together high-throughput TCR immunosequencing, statistical association of individual TCRs with disease status, and machine learning. A later analysis re-examined previously published TCR beta repertoires from just over 650 donors and added high-resolution HLA genotyping to investigate patterns of TCR occurrence. Rather than drawing on any new phenotypic data, the later analysis identified candidate immune exposures from TCR beta sequences and the way those sequences occurred across donors. An earlier analysis of fewer than 700 of the donors applied high-throughput TCR beta sequencing to assess whether each TCR beta V gene segment acted as functional or pseudogenic. Alongside the repertoire data, information on donor age, sex, ethnicity and CMV serostatus was compiled. Genome-wide SNP genotypes for about 65% of the roughly 670 donors were used in a later genetic analysis, which treated that subset as a discovery cohort. Every discovery cohort repertoire had been produced on one sequencing platform. HLA typing included class I and class II loci at four-digit resolution. Typing coverage differed by locus: A, B, C, DRB1 and DQB1 were typed in roughly 620-630 donors, DQA1 in 500 to 550, DPA1 in some 600, and DPB1 in 400 to 480. About 5 DR-DQ haplotypes were handled as single units for association and clustering, since linkage in the cohort was strong. On average, roughly 250,000 unique TCR beta nucleotide sequences were sequenced per donor among about 400 genotyped donors of the cohort, with about 19% of those sequences being non-productive. Beyond this particular receptor, the publication reports: The presence/absence analyses assumed that sequencing depth was roughly uniform across donors, and that assumption may not be true. An association between a missense DCLRE1C variant and V-gene and J-gene trimming of TCR beta chains was found in a later genetic analysis and replicated in an independent cohort. This cohort had only TCR beta chains sequenced, and the lack of alpha or paired-chain data limited which features could be detected. Immune exposure information for the cohort was limited to CMV serostatus. In both the original and validation cohorts, the classifier was reported to diagnose cytomegalovirus status with high specificity and sensitivity. In a later analysis, HLA-associated TCR beta chains showed more clonal expansion and lower generation probabilities than non-associated chains that were equally common. Most CMV-associated TCR beta chains appeared to be HLA-restricted in a later analysis, and the HLA associations seemed to be driven largely by CMV exposure. In a later analysis, over 15,000 TCR beta sequences were associated with specific HLA alleles at a false discovery rate of 0.05. Broadly in line with IMGT annotations, most TCR beta V segments showed up in productive rearrangements about 87% or about 30% of the time in an earlier analysis of approximately 600 of the donors. Most TCR sequences were observed very rarely across donors, whereas some public TCRs were present in many individuals. The study gave a list of 150 to 200 TCR beta chains associated with cytomegalovirus. A group of highly shared sequence variants was considered likely to be a technical artifact of the sequencing pipeline. A further reported finding was that TCR beta sequences accurately predicted the HLA-A and HLA-B alleles for most subjects in the first cohort. In vitro tests confirmed that three of the cytomegalovirus-associated TCR beta chains recognize cytomegalovirus antigens. Because some donors lacked HLA typing at each locus, the association tests relied only on the typed subset. The 87-base-pair reads could not distinguish some IMGT-functional V segments, including TRBV6-2 and TRBV6-3, so those segments were excluded. Assigning TCR associations to individual alleles was difficult when HLA alleles, especially DR and DQ, strongly co-occurred. According to the authors, the approach could potentially be generalized to other disease states and immunological phenotypes. In a later analysis, the rate of TCR association differed among HLA loci, with DRB1 alleles having the most associated TCRs and HLA-C alleles having the fewest. A later genetic analysis reported fewer N-insertions in productive TCRs among donors in an Asian-associated ancestry cluster than the approximately 670-donor mean. According to a later analysis, parvovirus B19, influenza, CMV and Epstein-Barr virus appeared linked to several top co-occurrence clusters. The earlier analysis of fewer than 750 of the donors excluded roughly 16 rarely observed V segments, including chromosome 9 orphons, because counts were too low. Correlated functional status among segregating V segments might reflect linkage disequilibrium, but an unknown experimental factor could not be ruled out.

The cohort comprised around 690 healthy bone marrow donors. All cohort members were sampled while nominally healthy, although unrecorded immune exposures were likely present. The donor was CMV seronegative and was included in the group of over 300 seronegative cohort members. A peripheral blood sample was collected from each donor, and TCR beta sequencing was performed on peripheral blood mononuclear cells. The Qiagen DNeasy Blood Extraction Kit was used to extract genomic DNA from the blood cell samples. Regarding this clone: Its antigen is not yet known. Qualities for individual bases were not recorded, and no much larger clone is one base off.

The CDR3 numbers 13 residues from cysteine through phenylalanine. Only CDR3 DNA is held: 39 bases, read in frame from base 1. Library generation was performed with the immunoSEQ multiplex PCR assay. The multiplex PCR relied on a mix of 60 forward primers for TCR Vbeta segments and 13 reverse primers for TCR Jbeta segments. Amplification of the CDR3 region of rearranged TCR beta genes was performed with a multiplex PCR assay on genomic DNA. The amplified TCR beta libraries were sequenced on the Illumina HiSeq System as 87-base-pair reads. The source study handled its data this way. A later analysis counted about 80 million unique TCR beta chains across the 550 to 750 repertoires, and 10 million to 11 million of these chains were shared by at least two donors. Raw reads were error-corrected and collapsed into unique sequences by a nearest-neighbor algorithm in which closely related sequences were merged to remove PCR and sequencing errors. To assign V, D and J gene segments, CDR3 sequences were aligned to IMGT reference sequences. For a sequence to be retained, a match of at least six nucleotides to both a V gene segment and a J gene segment was required. A rearrangement counted as productive if the CDR3 had no stop codons and remained in frame with V and J, and every other rearrangement counted as non-productive. CDR3 was defined according to IMGT convention as the region running from the second conserved V-encoded cysteine to the conserved J-encoded phenylalanine. The earlier analysis of approximately 590 of the donors excluded any sequence lacking an unambiguous match to a single V gene segment. In an earlier analysis of a few hundred of the donors, V segments were called functional above 56.7% productive rearrangements and were called segregating when the between-donor standard deviation exceeded 5%. A statistical classification framework was developed to diagnose cytomegalovirus status using the catalog of TCR beta chain sequences. In a later analysis, V and J genes were assigned by comparing TCR nucleotide sequences against IMGT/GENE-DB human TR gene sequences. In a later analysis, CDR3 sequences and most-parsimonious VDJ recombination scenarios were assigned using the TCRdist pipeline. A later analysis defined each TCR beta chain by its CDR3 amino acid sequence plus V-gene family, and excluded reads lacking a unique V-gene family. In a later analysis, around 600 highly shared, low-generation-probability nucleotide sequences were removed to address suspected cross-contamination and a sequencing artifact. In a later analysis, a clonal expansion index for each public chain was calculated from normalized within-repertoire ranks of inferred template counts. In a later analysis, generation probabilities were computed with a VDJ recombination model fitted to out-of-frame rearrangements, and the resulting probabilities were checked against IGoR. In a later analysis, hypergeometric tests were used to score TCR-TCR, TCR-HLA and TCR-CMV co-occurrence, with a repertoire-size bias correction applied to TCR pairs. To estimate false discovery rates, a later analysis permuted the HLA or CMV assignments 20 times. In a later analysis, co-occurring TCRs were grouped using DBSCAN, with TCRdist sequence similarity added in when clustering inside HLA-allele-positive subsets. Co-occurrence clustering excluded repertoires with fewer than 30,000 or more than 120,000 public chains, plus five with anomalous nucleotide sharing. The immuneACCESS repertoire file appears here via TCRdb, limited to in-frame rearrangements. These files lack a portion of the clones; in checked studies, under half of the deficit traces to unresolved V genes, and the cause of the others is not known. V and J calls and clone size are those listed in that table; D and trimming were worked out from the DNA. This sample comprises hundreds of thousands of clones, about 85% of them detected only once. The ten largest clones capture 0.2% to 0.25% of the sample.

This TCR came from a girl aged 2-10 years in good health and CMV-seronegative. The rearranged chain carries TRBV21-1 and TRBJ2-7; whether TRBD2, the table's D call, matches the DNA was not checked. TRBV21-1 is shown as a pseudogene. The sequencing sample was made of PBMCs. At the DNA level, the sequence is TGTGCCAGCACCAGTCGGGAAGGCTACGAGCAGTACTTC. Protein translation: CASTSREGYEQYF.